The 28 T cell receptor beta chains listed next were all sequenced from one sample in a study of blood T cell repertoires in COVID-19. Assay used: immunoSEQ multiplex PCR; TCRdb lists only in-frame clones, some missing. The sample lists approximately 40,000 clones, approximately 79% occurring once. Material: peripheral blood. All receptors come from a human donor in a cohort sampled during active COVID-19.

The V call is TRBV28, the J call TRBJ2-6, with D tentatively TRBD2 (7 bases). The CDR3 is 18 amino acids. V lost 2 bases and J 0 bases, leaving 14 bases between the germline ends. CDR1 is MDHEN and CDR2 is SYDVKM in the germline V gene. The CDR3 sequence is CASSLGGAYGSGANVLTF. CDR3 coding DNA: TGTGCCAGCAGTTTAGGGGGGGCATATGGCTCTGGGGCCAACGTCCTGACTTTC.

In its sample, this clone was seen once. CDR3 sequence: CASSQSTGFTSYNEQFF. The CDR3 nucleotides read TGTGCCAGCAGCCAATCTACAGGGTTCACCTCCTACAATGAGCAGTTCTTC. The genes are TRBV3-1 (or the pseudogene TRBV3-2) and TRBJ2-1; perhaps TRBD1 as D (6 bases). Trimming pared 2 bases from V and 0 bases from J, leaving 14 bases between. Per germline, CDR1 LGHDT and CDR2 YNNKEL (reference sequence). This CDR3 has 17 residues.

This chain connects TRBV5-6 to TRBJ1-3; D might be TRBD1 (5 bases). From germline, CDR1 is SGHDT and CDR2 YYEEEE. The CDR3 consists of 17 residues. Trimming removed 1 base at V and 1 base at J, with 15 bases between. The CDR3 region has the DNA TGTGCCAGCAGCTTGCCCCCGGGGGGTTCATCTGGAAACACCATATATTTT. This translates into CASSLPPGGSSGNTIYF.

V gene TRBV7-9 combines with J gene TRBJ2-1; D perhaps matches TRBD2 (5 bases). The CDR3 spans 14 residues. V was clipped by 5 bases and J by 6 bases, with 14 bases between them. CDR1 SEHNR and CDR2 FQNEAQ come from the germline V gene (reference sequence). The CDR3 nucleotides are TGTGCCAGCAGCCGAAGCTACGAGGGCAATGAGCAGTTCTTC. Translated, it gives CASSRSYEGNEQFF.

The CDR3 loop reads CAISESETGGRDEKLFF. The CDR3 nucleotides are TGTGCCATCAGTGAGTCGGAGACAGGGGGGCGAGATGAAAAACTGTTTTTT. The gene calls are TRBV10-3 and TRBJ1-4, with 9 bases that match TRBD1. The CDR3 is made up of 17 amino acids. The J segment lost 6 bases and the V segment lost 0 bases, leaving 8 bases of the junction unmatched. Germline CDR1 and CDR2: ENHRY and SYGVKD.

V and J are TRBV30 and TRBJ2-1, with a weak D call TRBD2 (6 bases). The V gene's germline CDR1 is GTSNPN and CDR2 SVGIG (reference sequence). There are 13 residues in the CDR3. Trimming stripped 1 base from V and 5 bases from J, with 9 bases between. The CDR3 loop reads CAWSGPGDNEQFF. The CDR3 bases are TGTGCCTGGAGTGGCCCGGGGGACAATGAGCAGTTCTTC.

J is TRBJ1-6 and V is TRBV7-9; 9 positions match TRBD1. Per the germline V gene, CDR1 is SEHNR and CDR2 is FQNEAQ (reference sequence). This CDR3 is built from 14 residues. V shed 4 bases and J 7 bases; nucleotides not matched to a gene: 2. This chain's CDR3 is CASSSGQGNSPLHF. The CDR3 bases are TGTGCCAGCAGCTCCGGACAGGGGAATTCACCCCTCCACTTT.

The chain is built from TRBV2 and TRBJ1-2, with 7 bases fitting TRBD1. This CDR3 has 15 residues. The junction had 5 bases not matched to a gene; V was cut back by 4 bases and J by 0 bases. Germline V gene lookup returns CDR1 SNHLY and CDR2 FYNNEI. This chain's CDR3 is CASSGGQSTNYGYTF. The CDR3 DNA is TGTGCCAGCAGTGGGGGACAGTCAACTAACTATGGCTACACCTTC. Full variable domain (outside the CDR3, taken from reference TRBV2 and TRBJ1-2): EPEVTQTPSHQVTQMGQEVILRCVPISNHLYFYWYRQILGQKVEFLVSFYNNEISEKSEIFDDQFSVERPDGSNFTLKIRSTKLEDSAMYFCASSGGQSTNYGYTFGSGTRLTVV.

The chain is built from TRBV6-6 and TRBJ2-3; D uncertain. V lost 6 bases and J lost 3, with 10 bases in between. Germline assignment: CDR1 MNHNY and CDR2 SVGAGI (reference sequence). The CDR3 contains 13 residues. Here the CDR3 reads CASSSWQTDTQYF. CDR3 nucleotide sequence: TGTGCCAGCAGCTCCTGGCAGACAGATACGCAGTATTTT.

CDR3: CASRGDTLNTEAFF. In nucleotides, the CDR3 is TGTGCCAGCAGAGGGGACACGTTGAACACTGAAGCTTTCTTT. The chain is built from TRBV6-5 and TRBJ1-1; a weak D match, TRBD1 (6 bases). V was trimmed by 6 bases and J by 0 bases, leaving 11 bases between them. The CDR3 consists of 14 residues. Germline loops: CDR1 MNHEY, CDR2 SVGAGI.

In nucleotides, the CDR3 is TGTGCCAGTAGTACCCAGGGACAGGGCCTCTTTGGCGAAAAACTGTTTTTT. Its translation: CASSTQGQGLFGEKLFF. The chain employs TRBV19 and TRBJ1-4; 9 bases match TRBD1. This CDR3 spans 17 amino acids. V lost 4 bases, J lost 8 bases, and 14 bases stayed unmatched. Germline values: CDR1 LNHDA, CDR2 SQIVND (reference sequence).

The chain combines TRBV18 with TRBJ1-3; D unresolved. In germline, CDR1 is KGHSH, CDR2 LQKENI. Between the trimmed V and J ends, which lost 3 bases and 0 bases, there was a span of 9 bases. There are 15 residues in the CDR3. The CDR3 is CASSPDIHSGNTIYF. DNA of the CDR3: TGTGCCAGCTCACCCGACATTCACTCTGGAAACACCATATATTTT. Drawing the rest from reference TRBV18 and TRBJ1-3, the complete variable domain is NAGVMQNPRHLVRRRGQEARLRCSPMKGHSHVYWYRQLPEEGLKFMVYLQKENIIDESGMPKERFSAEFPKEGPSILRIQQVVRGDSAAYFCASSPDIHSGNTIYFGEGSWLTVV.

The chain joins TRBV19 to TRBJ1-5; tentatively, D is TRBD1 (6 bases). Germline-derived CDR1 and CDR2 are LNHDA and SQIVND (reference sequence). V gave up 10 bases and J gave up 3 bases, with 16 bases separating them. The CDR3 spans 14 residues. Here the CDR3 reads CATQQGFVNQPQHF. The CDR3 bases are TGTGCCACTCAGCAGGGGTTCGTCAATCAGCCCCAGCATTTT. Variable domain in full (rest from reference TRBV19 and TRBJ1-5): DGGITQSPKYLFRKEGQNVTLSCEQNLNHDAMYWYRQDPGQGLRLIYYSQIVNDFQKGDIAEGYSVSREKKESFPLTVTSAQKNPTAFYLCATQQGFVNQPQHFGDGTRLSIL.

The J gene is TRBJ2-1, the V gene TRBV9; D is perhaps TRBD2 (5 bases). The germline V and J ends were trimmed by 1 base and 5 bases, with 16 bases remaining between them. This CDR3 spans 16 amino acids. Germline-derived CDR1 and CDR2 are SGDLS and YYNGEE. CDR3 sequence reads: CASSVSPVRGNNEQFF. CDR3 nucleotide sequence: TGTGCCAGCAGCGTATCCCCGGTTCGGGGTAACAATGAGCAGTTCTTC.

In nucleotides, the CDR3 is TGTGCCACCAGTGATCGCCCCGGGTCGCCCCTAGGCTACACCTTC. Translated: CATSDRPGSPLGYTF. The chain is built from TRBV24-1 and TRBJ1-2; D remains unclear. This CDR3 region has 15 residues. Trimming left V 3 bases short and J 8 bases short, with 18 bases between. Looked up from germline, CDR1 is KGHDR and CDR2 is SFDVKD.

The chain combines TRBV7-9 with TRBJ1-5; 7 bases are a match to TRBD1. Germline CDR1 and CDR2: SEHNR and FQNEAQ (reference sequence). V gave up 1 base and J gave up 5 bases; unmatched junction bases: 5. The CDR3 is 15 residues long. The CDR3 reads CASSLGGTEHQPQHF. In nucleotides, the CDR3 is TGTGCCAGCAGCTTAGGCGGGACAGAACATCAGCCCCAGCATTTT.

This clone was picked up a small number of times. This chain links TRBV9 with TRBJ2-1; 10 bases are a match to TRBD1. Germline CDR1 SGDLS, CDR2 YYNGEE. The CDR3 spans 16 residues. The junction had 11 bases not matched to a gene; V was cut back by 3 bases and J by 8 bases. The CDR3 loop reads CASSDPGTGVRDEQFF. The DNA of the CDR3 is TGTGCCAGCAGCGATCCCGGGACAGGGGTTCGGGATGAGCAGTTCTTC.

The rearrangement joins TRBV6-2 or TRBV6-3 to TRBJ1-6; D unresolved. Per germline, CDR1 MNHEY and CDR2 SVGEGT. V lost 5 bases and J lost 9, with 11 bases in between. This CDR3 contains 13 residues. The CDR3 DNA reads TGTGCCAGCAGTCAAAGCGAGGGTTCACCCCTCCACTTT. Its protein product is CASSQSEGSPLHF.

In this sample, this clone turned up once. J is TRBJ2-2 and V is TRBV3-1 (or the pseudogene TRBV3-2); D possibly corresponds to TRBD1 (6 bases). The CDR3 has 16 amino acids. Trimming removed 0 bases from V and 6 bases from J, with 14 bases in between. The V gene's germline CDR1 is LGHDT and CDR2 YNNKEL (reference sequence). CDR3: CASSQDLGAGPGELFF. DNA for the CDR3: TGTGCCAGCAGCCAAGATCTGGGGGCAGGACCCGGGGAGCTGTTTTTT.

The chain employs TRBV27 and TRBJ1-3; D unclear. This CDR3 spans 15 amino acids. Germline V CDR1 and CDR2: MNHEY, SMNVEV (reference sequence). V was trimmed by 1 base and J by 2 bases, leaving 9 bases between them. For the CDR3, the DNA is TGTGCCAGCAGTTTATTGGGCGACCCTGGAAACACCATATATTTT. This codes for CASSLLGDPGNTIYF.

The chain has TRBV3-1 (or the pseudogene TRBV3-2) and TRBJ2-3; 8 nucleotides line up with TRBD2. The CDR3 covers 16 residues. Germline assignment: CDR1 LGHDT and CDR2 YNNKEL (reference sequence). Unmatched junction bases numbered 3, after V lost 0 bases and J lost 1 base. The CDR3 loop is CASSQDVRGGTDTQYF. CDR3 bases: TGTGCCAGCAGCCAAGATGTGCGGGGGGGCACAGATACGCAGTATTTT.

This rearrangement joins TRBV3-1 (or the pseudogene TRBV3-2) to TRBJ1-1; D ambiguous. This CDR3 region has 14 residues. Germline V lookup: CDR1 LGHDT, CDR2 YNNKEL (reference sequence). Trimming removed 4 bases at V and 0 bases at J, with 9 bases between. CDR3 bases: TGTGCCAGCAGCCCACGGTCGATGAACACTGAAGCTTTCTTT. Its protein is CASSPRSMNTEAFF.

The chain links TRBV9 to TRBJ2-3, with a tentative D call TRBD2 (6 bases). This CDR3 is built from 14 residues. Trimming took 6 bases from V and 4 from J, leaving 15 bases between them. Germline CDR1 SGDLS, CDR2 YYNGEE. The CDR3 sequence: CASTEVRLADTQYF. Here the CDR3 DNA reads TGTGCCAGCACCGAAGTTCGACTAGCAGATACGCAGTATTTT.

This rearrangement joins TRBV7-8 to TRBJ1-4; 7 bases align to TRBD1. Germline CDR1 SGHVS, CDR2 FQNEAQ. Trimming cost V 1 base and J 4 bases; bases outside gene matches: 3. The CDR3 runs to 15 residues. CDR3 in amino acids: CASSLEGALNEKLFF. CDR3 nucleotides: TGTGCCAGCAGCTTAGAGGGGGCCCTTAATGAAAAACTGTTTTTT.

This chain joins TRBV27 and TRBJ2-1; 8 bases fit TRBD1. The V and J ends lost 5 bases and 8 bases, in that order; junction bases with no gene match: 17. The CDR3 runs 17 residues. Looked up from germline, CDR1 is MNHEY and CDR2 is SMNVEV (reference sequence). This chain's CDR3 is CASSPLIPMDRAYEQFF. CDR3 nucleotides: TGTGCCAGCAGTCCCCTCATTCCGATGGACAGGGCCTATGAGCAGTTCTTC.

V gene TRBV5-1 combines with J gene TRBJ2-1; 10 nucleotides agree with TRBD2. Trimming at V came to 5 bases and at J to 4 bases, leaving 6 bases not matched to a gene. The CDR3 totals 15 residues. Germline CDR1 reads SGHRS; CDR2 reads YFSETQ. The CDR3 DNA sequence: TGCGCCAGCAGTTCACTAGCGGGGCTATACAATGAGCAGTTCTTC. Its translation: CASSSLAGLYNEQFF.

Worth noting for this clone: The same CDR3 arises from other DNA sequences in this sample as well. The chain has TRBV5-1 and TRBJ2-3; D is possibly TRBD1 (5 bases). V was trimmed by 0 bases and J by 2 bases, leaving 7 bases between them. CDR3 length: 14 amino acids. The germline CDR1 and CDR2 sequences are SGHRS and YFSETQ. The CDR3: CASSLGQTTDTQYF. The CDR3 coding sequence is TGCGCCAGCAGCTTGGGACAGACCACAGATACGCAGTATTTT.

V is TRBV20-1 and J is TRBJ2-5; D uncertain. Germline-derived CDR1 and CDR2 are DFQATT and SNEGSKA (reference sequence). Deletions cut 3 bases from V and 0 bases from J, with 5 bases between. The CDR3 is 12 residues long. CDR3 amino acids: CSASLDQETQYF. The CDR3 DNA follows: TGCAGTGCTAGTCTAGACCAAGAGACCCAGTACTTC.